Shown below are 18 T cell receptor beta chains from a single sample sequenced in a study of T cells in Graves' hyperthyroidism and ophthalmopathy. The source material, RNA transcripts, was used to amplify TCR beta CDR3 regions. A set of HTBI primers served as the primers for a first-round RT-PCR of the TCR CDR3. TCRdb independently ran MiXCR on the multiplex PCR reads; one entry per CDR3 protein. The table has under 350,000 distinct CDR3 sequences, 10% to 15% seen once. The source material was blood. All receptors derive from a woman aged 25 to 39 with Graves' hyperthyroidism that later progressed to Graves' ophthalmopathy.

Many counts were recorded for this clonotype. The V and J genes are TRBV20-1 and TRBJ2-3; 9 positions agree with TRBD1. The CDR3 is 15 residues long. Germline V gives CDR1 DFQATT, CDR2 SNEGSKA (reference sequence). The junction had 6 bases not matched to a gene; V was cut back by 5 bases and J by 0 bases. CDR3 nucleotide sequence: TGCAGTGCTCGGGACAGGGTAAAGAGCACAGATACGCAGTATTTT. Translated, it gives CSARDRVKSTDTQYF.

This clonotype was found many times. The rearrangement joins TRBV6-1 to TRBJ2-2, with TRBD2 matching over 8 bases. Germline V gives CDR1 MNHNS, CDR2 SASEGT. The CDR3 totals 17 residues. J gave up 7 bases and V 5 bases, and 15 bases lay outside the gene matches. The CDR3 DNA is TGTGCCAGCAGTCCCGGGACTAGTGAGGTTTCAGACGGGGAGCTGTTTTTT. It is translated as CASSPGTSEVSDGELFF.

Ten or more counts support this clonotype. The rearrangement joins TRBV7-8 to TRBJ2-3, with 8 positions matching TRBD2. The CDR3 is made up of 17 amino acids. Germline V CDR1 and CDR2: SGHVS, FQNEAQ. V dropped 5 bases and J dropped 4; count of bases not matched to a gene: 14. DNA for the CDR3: TGTGCCAGCAGCCCGCGGATGGGCGGGAGGACCGCAGATACGCAGTATTTT. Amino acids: CASSPRMGGRTADTQYF.

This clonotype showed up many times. This CDR3 reads CASSPGPNAAGQPQHF. The DNA of the CDR3 is TGTGCCAGCAGTCCGGGGCCGAACGCAGCGGGACAGCCCCAGCATTTT. The J gene is TRBJ1-5, the V gene TRBV27, with TRBD1 as a possible D gene (5 bases). The germline V gene encodes CDR1 MNHEY and CDR2 SMNVEV (reference sequence). V was shortened by 5 bases and J by 7 bases, with 21 bases between the two germline ends. The CDR3 runs to 16 residues.

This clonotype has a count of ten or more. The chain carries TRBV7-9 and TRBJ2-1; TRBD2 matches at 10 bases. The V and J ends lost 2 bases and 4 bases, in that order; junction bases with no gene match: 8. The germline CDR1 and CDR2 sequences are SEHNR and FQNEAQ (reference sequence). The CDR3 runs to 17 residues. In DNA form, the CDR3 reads TGTGCCAGCAGCTTACCGCCGCAACTAGCGGGGTACAATGAGCAGTTCTTC. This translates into CASSLPPQLAGYNEQFF.

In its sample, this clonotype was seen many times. The CDR3 region is CASSYSLNQPQHF. CDR3 coding DNA: TGTGCCAGCAGTTACTCGCTGAATCAGCCCCAGCATTTT. The gene calls are TRBV6-2 or TRBV6-3 and TRBJ1-5; D is undetermined. CDR3 size: 13 residues. CDR1 and CDR2 from the germline V gene are MNHEY and SVGEGT. V lost 0 bases and J 4 bases, leaving 4 bases between the germline ends.

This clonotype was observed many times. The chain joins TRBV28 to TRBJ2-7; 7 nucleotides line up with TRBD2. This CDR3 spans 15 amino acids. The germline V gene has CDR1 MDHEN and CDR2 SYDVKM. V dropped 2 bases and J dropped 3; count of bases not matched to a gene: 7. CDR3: CASSLERGSGYEQYF. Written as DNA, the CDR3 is TGTGCCAGCAGTTTAGAGCGGGGTAGCGGCTACGAGCAGTACTTC.

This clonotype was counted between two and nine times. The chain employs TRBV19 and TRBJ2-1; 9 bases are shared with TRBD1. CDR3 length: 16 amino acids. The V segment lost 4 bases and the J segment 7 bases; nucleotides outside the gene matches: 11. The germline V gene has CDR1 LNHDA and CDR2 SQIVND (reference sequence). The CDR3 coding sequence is TGTGCCAGTAGTAGGACCGAGACAGGGGGAGGAAATGAGCAGTTCTTC. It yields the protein CASSRTETGGGNEQFF.

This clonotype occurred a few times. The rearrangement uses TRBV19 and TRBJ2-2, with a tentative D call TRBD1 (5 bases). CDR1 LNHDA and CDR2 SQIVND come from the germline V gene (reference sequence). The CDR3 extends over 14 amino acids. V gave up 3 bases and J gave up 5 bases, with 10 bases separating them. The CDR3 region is CASSMEGATGELFF. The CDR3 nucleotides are TGTGCCAGTAGTATGGAAGGGGCTACCGGGGAGCTGTTTTTT. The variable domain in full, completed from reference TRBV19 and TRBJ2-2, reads DGGITQSPKYLFRKEGQNVTLSCEQNLNHDAMYWYRQDPGQGLRLIYYSQIVNDFQKGDIAEGYSVSREKKESFPLTVTSAQKNPTAFYLCASSMEGATGELFFGEGSRLTVL.

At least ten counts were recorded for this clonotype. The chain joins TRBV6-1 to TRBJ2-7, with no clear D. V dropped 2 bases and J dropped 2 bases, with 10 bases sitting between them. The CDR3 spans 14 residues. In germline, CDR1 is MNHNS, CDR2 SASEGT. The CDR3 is CASSERAPPYEQYF. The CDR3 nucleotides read TGTGCCAGCAGTGAAAGGGCGCCTCCCTACGAGCAGTACTTC.

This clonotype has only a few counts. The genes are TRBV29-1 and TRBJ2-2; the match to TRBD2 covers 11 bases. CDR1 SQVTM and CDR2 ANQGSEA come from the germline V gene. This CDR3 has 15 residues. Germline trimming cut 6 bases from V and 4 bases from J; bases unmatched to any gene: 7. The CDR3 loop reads CSVELAGVLTGELFF. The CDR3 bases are TGCAGCGTCGAACTAGCGGGAGTGCTCACCGGGGAGCTGTTTTTT.

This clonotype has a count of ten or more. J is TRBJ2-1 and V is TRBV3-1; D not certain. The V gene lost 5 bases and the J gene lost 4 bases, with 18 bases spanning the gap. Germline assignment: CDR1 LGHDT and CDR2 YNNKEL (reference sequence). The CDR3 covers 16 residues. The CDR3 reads CASSEQSALFYNEQFF. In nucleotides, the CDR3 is TGTGCCAGCAGCGAACAGAGCGCACTGTTTTACAATGAGCAGTTCTTC.

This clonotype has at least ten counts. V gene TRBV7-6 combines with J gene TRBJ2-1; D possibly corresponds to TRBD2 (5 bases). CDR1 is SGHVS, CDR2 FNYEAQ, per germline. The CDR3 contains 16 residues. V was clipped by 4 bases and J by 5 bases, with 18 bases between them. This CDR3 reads CASSSVGTGRNNEQFF. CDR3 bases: TGTGCCAGCAGCTCAGTGGGAACGGGAAGGAACAATGAGCAGTTCTTC.

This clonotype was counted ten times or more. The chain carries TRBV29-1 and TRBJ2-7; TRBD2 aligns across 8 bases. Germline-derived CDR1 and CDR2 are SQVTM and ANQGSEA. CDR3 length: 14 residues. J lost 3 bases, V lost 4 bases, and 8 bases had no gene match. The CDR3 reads CSVVTSVQIYEQYF. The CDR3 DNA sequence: TGCAGCGTTGTGACTAGCGTTCAAATCTACGAGCAGTACTTC.

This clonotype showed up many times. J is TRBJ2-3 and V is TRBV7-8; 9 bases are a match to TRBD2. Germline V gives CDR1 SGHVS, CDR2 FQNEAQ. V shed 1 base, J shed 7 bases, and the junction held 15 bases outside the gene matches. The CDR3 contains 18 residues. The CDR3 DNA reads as TGTGCCAGCAGCTTAGGGGCTAATAGCGGGAGTCGACGAAATACGCAGTATTTT. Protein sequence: CASSLGANSGSRRNTQYF.

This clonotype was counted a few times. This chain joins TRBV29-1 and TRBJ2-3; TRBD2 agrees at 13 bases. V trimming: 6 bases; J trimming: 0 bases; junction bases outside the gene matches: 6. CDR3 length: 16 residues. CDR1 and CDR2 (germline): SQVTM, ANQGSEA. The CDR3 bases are TGCAGCGTAGACGTGGGACTAGCGGGAAGCACAGATACGCAGTATTTT. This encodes CSVDVGLAGSTDTQYF.

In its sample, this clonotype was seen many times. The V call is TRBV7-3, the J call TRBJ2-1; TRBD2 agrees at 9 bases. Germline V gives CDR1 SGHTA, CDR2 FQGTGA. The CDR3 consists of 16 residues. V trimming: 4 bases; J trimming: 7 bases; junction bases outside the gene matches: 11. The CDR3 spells CASSSAAREGLNEQFF. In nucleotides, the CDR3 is TGTGCCAGCAGCTCCGCAGCGCGGGAGGGCCTAAATGAGCAGTTCTTC.

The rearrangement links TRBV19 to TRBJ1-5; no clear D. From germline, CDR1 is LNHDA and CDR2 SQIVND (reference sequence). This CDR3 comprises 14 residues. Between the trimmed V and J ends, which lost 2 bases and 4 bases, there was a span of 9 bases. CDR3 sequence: CASSIMNANQPQHF. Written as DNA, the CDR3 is TGTGCCAGTAGTATAATGAATGCAAATCAGCCCCAGCATTTT.